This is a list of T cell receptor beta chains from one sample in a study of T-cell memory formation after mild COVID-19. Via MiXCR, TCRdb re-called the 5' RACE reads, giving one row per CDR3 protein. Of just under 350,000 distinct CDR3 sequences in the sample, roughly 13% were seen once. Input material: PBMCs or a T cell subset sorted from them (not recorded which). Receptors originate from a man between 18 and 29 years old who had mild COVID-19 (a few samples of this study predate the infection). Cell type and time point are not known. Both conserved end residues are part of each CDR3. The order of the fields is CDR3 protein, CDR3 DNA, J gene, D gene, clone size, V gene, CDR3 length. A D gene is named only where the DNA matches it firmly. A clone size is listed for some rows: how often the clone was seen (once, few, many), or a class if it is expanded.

CASRAPTGQLNSPLHF | TGTGCCAGCAGAGCCCCTACGGGACAGCTAAATTCACCCCTCCACTTT | TRBJ1-6 | TRBD1 | few | TRBV6-6 | 16
CASSLAGQASSYEQYF | TGTGCCAGCAGCTTAGCGGGGCAGGCCAGCTCCTACGAGCAGTACTTC | TRBJ2-7 | . | . | TRBV7-2 | 16
CASSLNTGEKLFF | TGTGCCAGCAGCCTAAATACGGGTGAAAAACTGTTTTTT | TRBJ1-4 | . | few | TRBV4-2 | 13
CASSFRENYGYTF | TGTGCCAGCAGTTTTAGGGAAAACTATGGCTACACCTTC | TRBJ1-2 | . | . | TRBV12-3/TRBV12-4 | 13
CASSMGGRAGEKLFF | TGTGCCAGCAGCATGGGGGGACGGGCCGGTGAAAAACTGTTTTTT | TRBJ1-4 | . | few | TRBV7-2 | 15
CASGPRGATDTQYF | TGTGCCAGCGGCCCGAGGGGAGCCACAGATACGCAGTATTTT | TRBJ2-3 | . | few | TRBV3-1 | 14
CAIGGGNYGYTF | TGTGCCATCGGTGGCGGTAACTATGGCTACACCTTC | TRBJ1-2 | . | . | TRBV10-3 | 12
CASSRDSFYGYTF | TGCGCCAGCAGTAGAGACAGCTTCTATGGCTACACCTTC | TRBJ1-2 | . | few | TRBV5-1 | 13
CASTTGYEQFF | TGTGCCAGCACGACAGGGTATGAGCAGTTCTTC | TRBJ2-1 | TRBD1 | few | TRBV6-5 | 11
CASSLQAYEQYF | TGTGCCAGCAGTCTACAGGCCTACGAGCAGTACTTC | TRBJ2-7 | . | . | TRBV2 | 12
CASSFSVEQFF | TGTGCCAGCAGTTTTAGCGTGGAGCAGTTCTTC | TRBJ2-1 | . | . | TRBV6-2/TRBV6-3 | 11
CASSTTSGVRGYGYTF | TGTGCCAGTAGTACCACATCCGGCGTTCGGGGCTATGGCTACACCTTC | TRBJ1-2 | . | few | TRBV19 | 16
CASSGTIYGYTF | TGTGCCAGCAGTGGGACGATCTATGGCTACACCTTC | TRBJ1-2 | . | . | TRBV12-3/TRBV12-4 | 12
CATSGTSYGATEAFF | TGTGCCACCAGTGGAACCAGTTACGGCGCCACTGAAGCTTTCTTT | TRBJ1-1 | . | once | TRBV24-1 | 15
CASSQDLGANYGYTF | TGCGCCAGCAGCCAAGATTTAGGAGCCAACTATGGCTACACCTTC | TRBJ1-2 | . | . | TRBV4-3 | 15
CASSPTGLVGNYEQYF | TGCGCCAGCAGCCCGACAGGGCTGGTAGGAAACTACGAGCAGTACTTC | TRBJ2-7 | TRBD1 | . | TRBV4-1 | 16
CASSLDPLSRETQYF | TGTGCCAGCAGCTTAGATCCCCTCTCGCGGGAGACCCAGTACTTC | TRBJ2-5 | . | . | TRBV11-3 | 15
CASSFQGLQTGELFF | TGTGCCAGCAGCTTTCAGGGTTTACAGACCGGGGAGCTGTTTTTT | TRBJ2-2 | . | few | TRBV7-9 | 15
CAISDRVGNTIYF | TGTGCCATCAGCGACAGGGTCGGAAACACCATATATTTT | TRBJ1-3 | TRBD1 | few | TRBV10-3 | 13
CSVFHPDKNYGYTF | TGCAGCGTTTTCCATCCCGACAAGAACTATGGCTACACCTTC | TRBJ1-2 | . | few | TRBV29-1 | 14
CASGPLWAGVAETIYF | TGTGCCAGTGGCCCACTTTGGGCCGGAGTAGCCGAGACCATATATTTT | TRBJ1-3 | . | . | TRBV19 | 16
CASSPDLGGYEQYF | TGTGCCAGCTCTCCTGACCTCGGGGGATACGAGCAGTACTTC | TRBJ2-7 | . | . | TRBV18 | 14
CASSPQPIDRGGGYTF | TGTGCCAGCAGCCCCCAGCCTATAGACAGGGGAGGCGGCTACACCTTC | TRBJ1-2 | TRBD1 | few | TRBV7-9 | 16
CASSPLAGHYNEQFF | TGTGCCAGCAGCCCTCTAGCGGGGCACTACAATGAGCAGTTCTTC | TRBJ2-1 | TRBD2 | many | TRBV6-6 | 15
CSVVLVGTYEQYF | TGCAGCGTTGTGCTTGTTGGGACTTACGAGCAGTACTTC | TRBJ2-7 | . | . | TRBV29-1 | 13
CASSVEAPNQPQHF | TGTGCCAGCTCAGTTGAAGCCCCTAATCAGCCCCAGCATTTT | TRBJ1-5 | . | few | TRBV18 | 14
CASSLQLAAFTDTQYF | TGTGCCAGCAGTTTACAGCTAGCCGCATTCACAGATACGCAGTATTTT | TRBJ2-3 | . | . | TRBV12-3/TRBV12-4 | 16
CASSQDYLGASYEQYF | TGCGCCAGCAGCCAAGATTACCTAGGGGCGTCCTACGAGCAGTACTTC | TRBJ2-7 | . | . | TRBV4-3 | 16
CASSPRAGAETQYF | TGTGCTAGCAGCCCCCGCGCAGGCGCAGAGACCCAGTACTTC | TRBJ2-5 | . | few | TRBV7-7 | 14
CASSLGPSGAQETQYF | TGTGCCAGCAGCTTAGGCCCTAGCGGGGCCCAAGAGACCCAGTACTTC | TRBJ2-5 | TRBD2 | . | TRBV7-9 | 16
CASSPRDRLHYEQYF | TGTGCCAGCAGCCCCCGAGACAGGCTCCACTACGAGCAGTACTTC | TRBJ2-7 | . | few | TRBV9 | 15
CASRGTATLINQPQHF | TGTGCCAGTCGAGGGACCGCGACGTTGATCAATCAGCCCCAGCATTTT | TRBJ1-5 | . | few | TRBV6-2/TRBV6-3 | 16
CASSPEGLGQPQHF | TGTGCCAGCAGCCCGGAGGGCCTCGGGCAGCCCCAGCATTTT | TRBJ1-5 | . | . | TRBV9 | 14
CASSTGPNEQFF | TGTGCCAGCAGCACCGGACCCAATGAGCAGTTCTTC | TRBJ2-1 | . | few | TRBV11-2 | 12
CASSQVAEANYEQYF | TGCGCCAGCAGCCAAGTGGCAGAGGCCAACTACGAGCAGTACTTC | TRBJ2-7 | . | few | TRBV4-1 | 15
CASSPGRLGTDTQYF | TGTGCCAGCAGTCCAGGTCGTTTAGGCACAGATACGCAGTATTTT | TRBJ2-3 | . | few | TRBV6-2/TRBV6-3 | 15
CASSSGGGRSNEKLFF | TGTGCCAGCAGTTCGGGTGGGGGCAGATCTAATGAAAAACTGTTTTTT | TRBJ1-4 | . | . | TRBV12-3/TRBV12-4 | 16
CASNRDPSDTQYF | TGTGCCAGCAACCGTGACCCTTCAGATACGCAGTATTTT | TRBJ2-3 | . | . | TRBV7-2 | 13
CATSRDLPVDGSNEQFF | TGTGCCACCAGCAGAGATCTACCCGTCGACGGAAGCAATGAGCAGTTCTTC | TRBJ2-1 | . | . | TRBV15 | 17
CASSLEGKHNQPQHF | TGTGCCAGCAGCTTGGAGGGAAAACACAATCAGCCCCAGCATTTT | TRBJ1-5 | . | few | TRBV5-5 | 15